This section outlines one TCR beta chain sequence together with its context. The sample belongs to a study of T cells in Graves' hyperthyroidism and ophthalmopathy. In the study overall: Blood was drawn when the patient was first diagnosed and still untreated.

CDR1 is LGHDT, CDR2 YNNKEL, per germline (reference sequence). Germline trimming cut 2 bases from V and 0 bases from J; bases unmatched to any gene: 9. CDR3 length: 20 residues. TCR beta CDR3 regions were amplified from RNA. Initially, a first-round RT-PCR of the TCR CDR3 employed the HTBI primer set. TCRdb independently ran MiXCR on the multiplex PCR reads; one entry per CDR3 protein. The table shows about 270,000 distinct CDR3 sequences, with 22% occurring only once. The sample taken for sequencing was blood. V is TRBV3-1 and J is TRBJ2-1; 14 bases are a match to TRBD2. The TCR sequence derives from a man aged 25 to 40 with Graves' ophthalmopathy. The chain's CDR3 is CASSQPPGTSGSLSYNEQFF. As DNA, the CDR3 is TGTGCCAGCAGCCAACCCCCCGGGACTAGCGGGAGTCTCTCCTACAATGAGCAGTTCTTC.